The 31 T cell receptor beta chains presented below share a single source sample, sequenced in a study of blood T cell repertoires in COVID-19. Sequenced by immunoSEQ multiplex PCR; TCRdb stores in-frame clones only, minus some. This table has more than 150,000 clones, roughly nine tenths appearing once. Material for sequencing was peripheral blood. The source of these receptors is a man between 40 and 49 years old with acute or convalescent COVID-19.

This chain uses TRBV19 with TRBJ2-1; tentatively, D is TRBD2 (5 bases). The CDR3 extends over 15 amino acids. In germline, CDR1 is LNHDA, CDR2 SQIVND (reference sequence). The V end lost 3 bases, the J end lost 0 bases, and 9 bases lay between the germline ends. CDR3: CASSIKRSSYNEQFF. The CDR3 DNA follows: TGTGCCAGTAGTATCAAGCGGAGCTCCTACAATGAGCAGTTCTTC.

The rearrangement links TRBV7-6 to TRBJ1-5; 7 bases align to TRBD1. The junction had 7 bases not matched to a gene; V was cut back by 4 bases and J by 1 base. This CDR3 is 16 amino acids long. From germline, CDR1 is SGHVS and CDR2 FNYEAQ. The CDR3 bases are TGTGCCAGCAGCTCAGAACAGGGGAGGAGCAATCAGCCCCAGCATTTT. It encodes CASSSEQGRSNQPQHF.

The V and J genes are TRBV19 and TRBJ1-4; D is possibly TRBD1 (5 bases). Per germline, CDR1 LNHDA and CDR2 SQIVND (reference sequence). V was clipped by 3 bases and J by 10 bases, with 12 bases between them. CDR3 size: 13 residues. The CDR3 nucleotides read TGTGCCAGTAGTATCCCTCCGGGGGGAAAACTGTTTTTT. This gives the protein CASSIPPGGKLFF.

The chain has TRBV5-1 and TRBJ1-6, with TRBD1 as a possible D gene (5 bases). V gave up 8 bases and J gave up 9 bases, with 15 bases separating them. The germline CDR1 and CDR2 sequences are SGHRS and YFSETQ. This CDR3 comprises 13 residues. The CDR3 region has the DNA TGCGCCAGTGCCCCGTCCGGGGGTTCACCCCTCCACTTT. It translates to CASAPSGGSPLHF.

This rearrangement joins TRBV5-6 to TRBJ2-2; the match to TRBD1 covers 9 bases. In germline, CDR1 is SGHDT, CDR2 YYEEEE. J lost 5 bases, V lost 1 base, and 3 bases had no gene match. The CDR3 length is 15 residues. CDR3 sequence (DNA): TGTGCCAGCAGCTTGTTAGGGACAGGGACCGGGGAGCTGTTTTTT. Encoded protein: CASSLLGTGTGELFF.

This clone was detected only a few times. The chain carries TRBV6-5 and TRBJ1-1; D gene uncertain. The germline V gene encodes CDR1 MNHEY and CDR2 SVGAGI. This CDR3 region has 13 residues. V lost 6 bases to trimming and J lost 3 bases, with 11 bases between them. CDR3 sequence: CASRRKGDTEAFF. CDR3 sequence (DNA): TGTGCCAGCAGACGGAAGGGAGACACTGAAGCTTTCTTT.

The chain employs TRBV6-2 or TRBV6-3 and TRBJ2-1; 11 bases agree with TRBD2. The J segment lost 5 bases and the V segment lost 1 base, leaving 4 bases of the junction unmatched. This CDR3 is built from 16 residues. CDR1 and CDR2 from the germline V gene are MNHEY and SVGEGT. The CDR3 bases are TGTGCCAGCAGTTACTTAGCGGGGGGGCCGCACAATGAGCAGTTCTTC. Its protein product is CASSYLAGGPHNEQFF.

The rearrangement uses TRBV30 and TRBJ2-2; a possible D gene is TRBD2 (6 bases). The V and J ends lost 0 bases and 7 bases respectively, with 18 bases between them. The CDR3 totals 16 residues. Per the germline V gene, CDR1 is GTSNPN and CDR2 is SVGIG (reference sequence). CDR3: CAWSVGLPMFVGELFF. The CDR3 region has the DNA TGTGCCTGGAGTGTGGGACTCCCAATGTTTGTCGGGGAGCTGTTTTTT. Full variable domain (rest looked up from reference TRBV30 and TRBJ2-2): SQTIHQWPATLVQPVGSPLSLECTVEGTSNPNLYWYRQAAGRGLQLLFYSVGIGQISSEVPQNLSASRPQDRQFILSSKKLLLSDSGFYLCAWSVGLPMFVGELFFGEGSRLTVL.

Here the CDR3 DNA reads TGCAGCGTTAACGTCGGAGTGAACACTGAAGCTTTCTTT. This sequence encodes CSVNVGVNTEAFF. The chain recombines TRBV29-1 with TRBJ1-1; no definite D call. The germline V gene has CDR1 SQVTM and CDR2 ANQGSEA. The V and J ends lost 5 bases and 0 bases respectively, with 10 bases between them. The CDR3 extends over 13 amino acids. Drawing the rest from reference TRBV29-1 and TRBJ1-1, the complete variable domain is SAVISQKPSRDICQRGTSLTIQCQVDSQVTMMFWYRQQPGQSLTLIATANQGSEATYESGFVIDKFPISRPNLTFSTLTVSNMSPEDSSIYLCSVNVGVNTEAFFGQGTRLTVV.

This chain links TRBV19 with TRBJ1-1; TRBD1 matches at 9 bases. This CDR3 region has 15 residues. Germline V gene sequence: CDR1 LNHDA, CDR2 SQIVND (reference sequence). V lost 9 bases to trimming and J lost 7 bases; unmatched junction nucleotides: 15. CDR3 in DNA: TGTGCCAGCGCACTCGGGACAGGGTTCATGGGTGAAGCTTTCTTT. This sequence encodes CASALGTGFMGEAFF.

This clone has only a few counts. CDR3 bases: TGCAGCGTTGGTGCGGGCCCTTCGGGCTACACCTTC. Protein product: CSVGAGPSGYTF. The chain uses TRBV29-1 and TRBJ1-2; D is unclear. The CDR3 is made up of 12 amino acids. CDR1 SQVTM and CDR2 ANQGSEA come from the germline V gene. V lost 4 bases, J lost 8 bases, and 14 bases lay in between.

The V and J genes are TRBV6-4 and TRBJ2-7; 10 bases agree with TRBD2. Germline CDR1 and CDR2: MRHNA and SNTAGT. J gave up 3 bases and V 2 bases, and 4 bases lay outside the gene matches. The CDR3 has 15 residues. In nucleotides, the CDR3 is TGTGCCAGCAGTGACATAGTAGCGGGGGGCTACGAGCAGTACTTC. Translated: CASSDIVAGGYEQYF.

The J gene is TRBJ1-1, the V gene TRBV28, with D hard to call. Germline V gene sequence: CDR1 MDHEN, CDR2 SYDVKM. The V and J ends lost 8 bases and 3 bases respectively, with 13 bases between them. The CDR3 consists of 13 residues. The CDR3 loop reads CASLTTVDTEAFF. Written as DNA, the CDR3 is TGTGCCAGCCTTACCACAGTCGACACTGAAGCTTTCTTT. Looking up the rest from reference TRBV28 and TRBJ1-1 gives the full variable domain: DVKVTQSSRYLVKRTGEKVFLECVQDMDHENMFWYRQDPGLGLRLIYFSYDVKMKEKGDIPEGYSVSREKKERFSLILESASTNQTSMYLCASLTTVDTEAFFGQGTRLTVV.

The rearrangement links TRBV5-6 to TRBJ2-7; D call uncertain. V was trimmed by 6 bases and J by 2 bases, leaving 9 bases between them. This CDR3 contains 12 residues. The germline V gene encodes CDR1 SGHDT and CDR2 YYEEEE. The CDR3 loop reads CASNGAAYEQYF. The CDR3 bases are TGTGCCAGCAACGGAGCCGCCTACGAGCAGTACTTC. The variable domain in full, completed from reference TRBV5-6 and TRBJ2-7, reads DAGVTQSPTHLIKTRGQQVTLRCSPKSGHDTVSWYQQALGQGPQFIFQYYEEEERQRGNFPDRFSGHQFPNYSSELNVNALLLGDSALYLCASNGAAYEQYFGPGTRLTVT.

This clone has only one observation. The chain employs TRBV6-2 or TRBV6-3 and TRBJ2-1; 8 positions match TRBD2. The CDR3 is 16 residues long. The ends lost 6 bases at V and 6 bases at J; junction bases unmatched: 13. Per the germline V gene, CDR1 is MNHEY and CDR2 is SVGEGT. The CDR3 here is CASRPARSGGINEQFF. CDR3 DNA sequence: TGTGCCAGCAGACCTGCTCGGAGCGGGGGTATCAATGAGCAGTTCTTC.

In DNA, the CDR3 is TGTGCCAGCTCACCTTCAGGCCCTAGGGGTGGCACTGAAGCTTTCTTT. Its translation is CASSPSGPRGGTEAFF. This chain links TRBV18 with TRBJ1-1; D perhaps matches TRBD1 (5 bases). The CDR3 is 16 amino acids. Deletions cut 3 bases from V and 4 bases from J, with 18 bases between. From germline, CDR1 is KGHSH and CDR2 LQKENI. The full variable domain, with the rest looked up from reference TRBV18 and TRBJ1-1, is NAGVMQNPRHLVRRRGQEARLRCSPMKGHSHVYWYRQLPEEGLKFMVYLQKENIIDESGMPKERFSAEFPKEGPSILRIQQVVRGDSAAYFCASSPSGPRGGTEAFFGQGTRLTVV.

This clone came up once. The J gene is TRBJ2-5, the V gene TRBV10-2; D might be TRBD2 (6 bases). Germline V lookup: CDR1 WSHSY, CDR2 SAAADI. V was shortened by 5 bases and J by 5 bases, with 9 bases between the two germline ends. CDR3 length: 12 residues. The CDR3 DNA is TGCGCCAGCAGTCCTAGCGCGGAGACCCAGTACTTC. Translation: CASSPSAETQYF.

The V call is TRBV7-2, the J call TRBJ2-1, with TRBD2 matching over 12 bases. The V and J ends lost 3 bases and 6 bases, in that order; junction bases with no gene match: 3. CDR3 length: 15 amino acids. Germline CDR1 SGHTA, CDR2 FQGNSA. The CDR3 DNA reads TGTGCCAGCAGCTTGACTAGCGGGGGTTTCAATGAGCAGTTCTTC. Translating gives CASSLTSGGFNEQFF.

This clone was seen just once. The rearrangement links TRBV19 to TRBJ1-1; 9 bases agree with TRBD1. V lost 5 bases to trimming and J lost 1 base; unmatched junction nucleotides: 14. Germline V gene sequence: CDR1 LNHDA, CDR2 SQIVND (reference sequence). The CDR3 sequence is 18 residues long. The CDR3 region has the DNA TGTGCCAGTAGTGTTCCCGGGACAGGGTCGATAGCGAACACTGAAGCTTTCTTT. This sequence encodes CASSVPGTGSIANTEAFF.

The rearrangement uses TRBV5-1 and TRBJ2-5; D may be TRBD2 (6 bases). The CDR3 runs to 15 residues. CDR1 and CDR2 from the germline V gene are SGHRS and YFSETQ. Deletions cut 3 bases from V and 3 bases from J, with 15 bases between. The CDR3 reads CASSSQGGPEETQYF. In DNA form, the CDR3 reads TGCGCCAGCAGCTCCCAAGGAGGGCCCGAAGAGACCCAGTACTTC. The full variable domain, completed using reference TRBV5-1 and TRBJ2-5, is KAGVTQTPRYLIKTRGQQVTLSCSPISGHRSVSWYQQTPGQGLQFLFEYFSETQRNKGNFPGRFSGRQFSNSRSEMNVSTLELGDSALYLCASSSQGGPEETQYFGPGTRLLVL.

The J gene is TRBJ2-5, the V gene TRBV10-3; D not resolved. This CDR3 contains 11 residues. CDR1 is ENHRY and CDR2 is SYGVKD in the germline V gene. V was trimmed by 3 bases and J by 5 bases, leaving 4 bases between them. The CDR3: CAISDGETQYF. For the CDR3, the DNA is TGTGCCATCAGTGACGGGGAGACCCAGTACTTC.

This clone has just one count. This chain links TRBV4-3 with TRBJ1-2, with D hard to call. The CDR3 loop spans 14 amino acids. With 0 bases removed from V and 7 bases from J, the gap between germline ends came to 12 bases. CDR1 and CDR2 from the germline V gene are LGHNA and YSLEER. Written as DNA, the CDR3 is TGCGCCAGCAGCCAAGACGACAAGGCTGGTGGCTACACCTTC. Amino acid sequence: CASSQDDKAGGYTF.

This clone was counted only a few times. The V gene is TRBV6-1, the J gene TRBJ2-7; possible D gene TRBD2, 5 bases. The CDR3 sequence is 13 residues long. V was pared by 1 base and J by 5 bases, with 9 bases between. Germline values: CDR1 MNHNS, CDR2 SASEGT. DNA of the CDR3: TGTGCCAGCAGTGAAGATCGGAGGAACGAGCAGTACTTC. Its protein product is CASSEDRRNEQYF.

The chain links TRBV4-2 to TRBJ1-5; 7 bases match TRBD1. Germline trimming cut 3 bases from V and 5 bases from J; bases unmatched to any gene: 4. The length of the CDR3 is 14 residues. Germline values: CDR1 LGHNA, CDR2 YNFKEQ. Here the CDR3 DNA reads TGTGCCAGCAGCCATGGGACAGACGATCAGCCCCAGCATTTT. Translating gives CASSHGTDDQPQHF.

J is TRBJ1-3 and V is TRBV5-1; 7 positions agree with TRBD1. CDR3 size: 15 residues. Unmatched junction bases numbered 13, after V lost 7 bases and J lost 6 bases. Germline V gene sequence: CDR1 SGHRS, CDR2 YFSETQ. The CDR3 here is CASSPRQGILNTIYF. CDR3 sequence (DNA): TGCGCCAGCTCTCCCCGACAGGGCATCTTAAACACCATATATTTT.

CDR3 bases: TGCGCCAGCAGCCTGACTAGCGGGGGGTACGAGCAGTACTTC. Protein: CASSLTSGGYEQYF. This rearrangement joins TRBV5-1 to TRBJ2-7; 13 bases match TRBD2. CDR1 is SGHRS and CDR2 is YFSETQ in the germline V gene. CDR3 length equals 14 residues. Germline trimming cut 4 bases from V and 4 bases from J; bases unmatched to any gene: 2.

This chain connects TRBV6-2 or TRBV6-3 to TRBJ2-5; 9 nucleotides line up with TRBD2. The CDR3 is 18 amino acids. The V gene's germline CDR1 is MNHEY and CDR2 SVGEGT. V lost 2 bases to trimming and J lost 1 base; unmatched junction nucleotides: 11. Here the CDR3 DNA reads TGTGCCAGCAGTTACCCTTCTATCAGCGGGGGGCCCCAAGAGACCCAGTACTTC. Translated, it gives CASSYPSISGGPQETQYF.

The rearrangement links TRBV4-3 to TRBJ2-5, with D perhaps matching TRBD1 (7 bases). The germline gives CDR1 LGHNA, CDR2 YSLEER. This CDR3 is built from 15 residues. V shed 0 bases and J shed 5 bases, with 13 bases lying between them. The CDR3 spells CASSQDLQGRETQYF. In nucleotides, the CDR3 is TGCGCCAGCAGCCAAGATCTACAGGGGAGGGAGACCCAGTACTTC.

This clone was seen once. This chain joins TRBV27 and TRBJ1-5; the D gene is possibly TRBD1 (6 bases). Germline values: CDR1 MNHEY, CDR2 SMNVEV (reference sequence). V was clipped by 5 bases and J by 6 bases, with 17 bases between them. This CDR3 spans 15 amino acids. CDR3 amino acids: CASSPNRGGVQPQHF. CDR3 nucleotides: TGTGCCAGCAGTCCTAACCGGGGGGGCGTTCAGCCCCAGCATTTT.

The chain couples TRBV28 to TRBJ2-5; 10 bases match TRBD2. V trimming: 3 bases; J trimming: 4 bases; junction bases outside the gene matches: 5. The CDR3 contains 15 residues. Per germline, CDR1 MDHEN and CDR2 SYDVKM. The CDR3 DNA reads TGTGCCAGCAGTTTTAGCGGGGGGAGGGGAGAGACCCAGTACTTC. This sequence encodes CASSFSGGRGETQYF.

The CDR3 loop reads CASSVEGEQPQHF. CDR3 coding DNA: TGTGCCAGCAGCGTAGAGGGGGAACAGCCCCAGCATTTT. The rearrangement joins TRBV9 to TRBJ1-5, with D perhaps matching TRBD1 (6 bases). The V gene lost 0 bases and the J gene lost 7 bases, with 8 bases spanning the gap. CDR1 is SGDLS and CDR2 is YYNGEE in the germline V gene. The CDR3 covers 13 residues.